This T cell receptor beta chain was captured by sequencing in a study of regulatory T cells in long-lasting Graves disease. Study summary: The antithyroid drugs taken by newly diagnosed Graves' patients had been used for under 3 months.

Time point defined: newly diagnosed GD, antithyroid drugs for less than 3 months. From RNA extracted from PBMCs, the TCR library was made. As collected, the peripheral blood samples measured roughly 10 milliliters each and went into EDTA tubes. TCR beta libraries were built with iRepertoire HTBI primers and Arm-PCR of CDR3 regions. TCRdb reprocessed the multiplex PCR reads via MiXCR and lists one record per CDR3 protein. The sample yields about 440,000 distinct CDR3 sequences, around 14% seen once. This clonotype was seen many times. Its antigen is currently unknown. Findings and limits, study-wide: Study of thyroid tissue was not done, with only peripheral blood studied.

The same sample was also used in a study of T cells in Graves' hyperthyroidism and ophthalmopathy. From that study: Uncontrolled infection, other autoimmune disease, pregnancy and lactation each barred patients from inclusion.

The origin of this receptor is a woman aged 25-40 years with Graves disease. The sample in question was peripheral blood mononuclear cells (PBMCs), obtained at new diagnosis, from a patient treated with antithyroid drugs.

The DNA for the CDR3 is TGCAGTGCGCCGACTAGCGGGAGCGGCAATGAGCAGTTCTTC. Its translation: CSAPTSGSGNEQFF. V is TRBV20-1 and J is TRBJ2-1, with TRBD2 identical over 12 bases. After removal of 6 bases from V and 6 bases from J, the junction contained 6 bases not matched to a gene. The CDR3 extends over 14 amino acids. Germline V gives CDR1 DFQATT, CDR2 SNEGSKA (reference sequence).